The 19 T cell receptor beta chains below come from one sample, sequenced in a study of cytomegalovirus exposure and HLA in healthy donors. It was with 60 Vbeta and 13 Jbeta primers that the PCR ran. Here immunoSEQ multiplex PCR was the method, and the copy in TCRdb shows in-frame clones only, minus some. The table includes around 130,000 clones, approximately 84% detected once. Sequenced: PBMCs. These receptors were collected from a young woman in good health and CMV-seronegative.

This clone was recorded only once. The chain combines TRBV6-5 with TRBJ2-1; 10 bases align to TRBD2. Germline V CDR1 and CDR2: MNHEY, SVGAGI. With V trimmed by 6 bases and J by 7 bases, 6 bases remained unmatched. This CDR3 comprises 14 residues. CDR3 sequence: CASRRGLARNEQFF. Written as DNA, the CDR3 is TGTGCCAGCAGACGGGGACTAGCGAGGAATGAGCAGTTCTTC.

The chain is built from TRBV2 and TRBJ2-7; a weak D match, TRBD2 (6 bases). Germline loops: CDR1 SNHLY, CDR2 FYNNEI. The CDR3 is 14 amino acids. The V gene lost 1 base and the J gene lost 7 bases, with 14 bases spanning the gap. CDR3 region: CASSEGLEGREQYF. As DNA, the CDR3 is TGTGCCAGCAGTGAAGGGTTGGAGGGAAGGGAGCAGTACTTC.

This clone was seen once. The chain recombines TRBV27 with TRBJ1-1; D is unclear. From germline, CDR1 is MNHEY and CDR2 SMNVEV (reference sequence). Trimming pared 0 bases from V and 2 bases from J, leaving 7 bases between. This CDR3 has 14 residues. CDR3 amino acids: CASSLSEGNTEAFF. The CDR3, as DNA: TGTGCCAGCAGTTTATCCGAGGGAAACACTGAAGCTTTCTTT.

This chain connects TRBV5-1 to TRBJ2-2; D not resolved. Trimming removed 2 bases from V and 6 bases from J, with 8 bases in between. This CDR3 is 13 amino acids long. Germline CDR1 is SGHRS and CDR2 is YFSETQ. CDR3 region: CASSLSGPGELFF. The CDR3 DNA is TGCGCCAGCAGCTTAAGTGGGCCCGGGGAGCTGTTTTTT.

This rearrangement joins TRBV5-6 to TRBJ2-3; the D is unclear. The CDR3 consists of 15 residues. Germline-derived CDR1 and CDR2 are SGHDT and YYEEEE. Deletions cut 2 bases from V and 0 bases from J, with 10 bases between. CDR3 sequence reads: CASSFGLRSTDTQYF. The CDR3 bases are TGTGCCAGCAGCTTTGGGCTCCGGAGCACAGATACGCAGTATTTT.

The table lists this clone with a few counts. The rearrangement uses TRBV29-1 and TRBJ1-1; D unresolved. In germline, CDR1 is SQVTM, CDR2 ANQGSEA. The CDR3 length is 13 residues. Between the trimmed V and J ends, which lost 6 bases and 4 bases, there was a span of 15 bases. The CDR3 region is CSVGSGLGTEAFF. The CDR3, as DNA: TGCAGCGTCGGGTCCGGCTTGGGCACTGAAGCTTTCTTT.

This clone was seen only a few times. The chain employs TRBV28 and TRBJ1-2; the D gene is possibly TRBD1 (6 bases). Germline values: CDR1 MDHEN, CDR2 SYDVKM. V was trimmed by 4 bases and J by 8 bases, leaving 11 bases between them. This CDR3 region has 12 residues. The CDR3 coding sequence is TGTGCCAGCAGTTCTCCCACAGGGGGCTACACCTTC. Translating gives CASSSPTGGYTF.

The rearrangement links TRBV5-1 to TRBJ2-1; 9 bases are a match to TRBD2. The J segment lost 7 bases and the V segment lost 4 bases, leaving 15 bases of the junction unmatched. This CDR3 comprises 17 residues. In germline, CDR1 is SGHRS, CDR2 YFSETQ. CDR3 coding DNA: TGCGCCAGCAGCCCCCTTGATGCGGCGGGAGGGGTTAATGAGCAGTTCTTC. Its protein is CASSPLDAAGGVNEQFF.

The rearrangement joins TRBV5-4 to TRBJ2-2; perhaps TRBD2 as D (5 bases). Trimming took off 0 bases at V and 1 base at J, with 10 bases between the two ends. The CDR3 loop spans 16 amino acids. Germline values: CDR1 SGHNT, CDR2 YYREEE (reference sequence). The CDR3 nucleotides read TGTGCCAGCAGCTTGGCGGGGAGAGGGAACACCGGGGAGCTGTTTTTT. It is translated as CASSLAGRGNTGELFF. Variable domain in full (rest from reference TRBV5-4 and TRBJ2-2): ETGVTQSPTHLIKTRGQQVTLRCSSQSGHNTVSWYQQALGQGPQFIFQYYREEENGRGNFPPRFSGLQFPNYSSELNVNALELDDSALYLCASSLAGRGNTGELFFGEGSRLTVL.

V is TRBV19 and J is TRBJ1-1, with D unresolved. Per the germline V gene, CDR1 is LNHDA and CDR2 is SQIVND (reference sequence). Trimming cost V 7 bases and J 0 bases, with 12 bases left between them. The CDR3 is 14 residues long. For the CDR3, the DNA is TGTGCCAGTACCCACTCCACAGTGAACACTGAAGCTTTCTTT. Its translation: CASTHSTVNTEAFF.

To note about this clone: The germline gene is not matched at one end of the junction; a read error may be the cause. This chain links TRBV7-9 with TRBJ1-4; TRBD1 agrees at 10 bases. The CDR3 contains 14 residues. In germline, CDR1 is SEHNR, CDR2 FQNEAQ (reference sequence). As DNA, the CDR3 is TGTTCCAGCAGCCAGGGACAGGGGAATGAAAAACTGTTTTTT. It specifies CSSSQGQGNEKLFF.

The rearrangement uses TRBV25-1 and TRBJ2-1, with TRBD2 matching over 14 bases. CDR1 and CDR2 (germline): MGHDK, SYGVNS. This CDR3 comprises 18 residues. J lost 6 bases, V lost 3 bases, and 10 bases had no gene match. CDR3 loop: CASSDGTSGSAGPNEQFF. CDR3 DNA sequence: TGTGCCAGCAGTGACGGGACTAGCGGGAGTGCGGGTCCCAATGAGCAGTTCTTC.

J is TRBJ1-3 and V is TRBV7-9, with 7 nucleotides matching TRBD1. The CDR3 has 14 residues. V lost 6 bases, J lost 2 bases, and 4 bases stayed unmatched. The V gene's germline CDR1 is SEHNR and CDR2 FQNEAQ (reference sequence). The CDR3 protein is CASRETGTGNTIYF. CDR3 DNA sequence: TGTGCCAGCAGGGAGACAGGGACTGGAAACACCATATATTTT.

CDR3 bases: TGTGCCAGCTCAGGGGGCGCGACGGGCTACACCTTC. This sequence encodes CASSGGATGYTF. The chain recombines TRBV27 with TRBJ1-2; 8 bases align to TRBD1. This CDR3 is built from 12 residues. The ends lost 8 bases at V and 8 bases at J; junction bases unmatched: 7. Germline CDR1 is MNHEY and CDR2 is SMNVEV (reference sequence).

V and J are TRBV30 and TRBJ2-5; 10 bases line up with TRBD1. The DNA end is a closer match to TRBJ2-7, so the J assignment may be wrong. This CDR3 comprises 15 residues. CDR1 and CDR2 from the germline V gene are GTSNPN and SVGIG (reference sequence). In DNA form, the CDR3 reads TGTGCCTGGAGTGCCACCCGGACAGGGGGCTACGAGCAGTACTTC. Its translation is CAWSATRTGGYEQYF.

This clone has just a few counts. As DNA, the CDR3 is TGTGCCAGCAGTAGCGACAGGACTTTAAATCAGCCCCAGCATTTT. It specifies CASSSDRTLNQPQHF. The chain couples TRBV2 to TRBJ1-5, with a tentative D call TRBD1 (6 bases). The germline V gene has CDR1 SNHLY and CDR2 FYNNEI. This CDR3 is 15 amino acids long. V lost 5 bases to trimming and J lost 4 bases, with 15 bases between them.

The chain employs TRBV27 and TRBJ2-1; D remains ambiguous. Per germline, CDR1 MNHEY and CDR2 SMNVEV (reference sequence). The V and J ends lost 3 bases and 4 bases respectively, with 7 bases between them. The CDR3 totals 13 residues. CDR3 bases: TGTGCCAGCAGTTTCTCCACTTACAATGAGCAGTTCTTC. Its translation: CASSFSTYNEQFF.

This chain uses TRBV5-1 with TRBJ1-2; D might be TRBD1 (5 bases). The CDR3 loop spans 13 amino acids. CDR1 is SGHRS, CDR2 YFSETQ, per germline. V was clipped by 1 base and J by 8 bases, with 12 bases between them. The CDR3 DNA follows: TGCGCCAGCAGCTTGTCTCTGAAGGGGGGCTACACCTTC. Protein sequence: CASSLSLKGGYTF.

The chain links TRBV7-9 to TRBJ2-1, with 10 positions matching TRBD1. CDR1 and CDR2 (germline): SEHNR, FQNEAQ (reference sequence). The CDR3 consists of 15 residues. Losses at the gene ends were 5 bases for V and 6 bases for J; bases not matched to a gene: 7. The CDR3 is CASSARDRGRNEQFF. The CDR3 DNA follows: TGTGCCAGCAGCGCCCGGGACAGGGGTCGCAATGAGCAGTTCTTC.